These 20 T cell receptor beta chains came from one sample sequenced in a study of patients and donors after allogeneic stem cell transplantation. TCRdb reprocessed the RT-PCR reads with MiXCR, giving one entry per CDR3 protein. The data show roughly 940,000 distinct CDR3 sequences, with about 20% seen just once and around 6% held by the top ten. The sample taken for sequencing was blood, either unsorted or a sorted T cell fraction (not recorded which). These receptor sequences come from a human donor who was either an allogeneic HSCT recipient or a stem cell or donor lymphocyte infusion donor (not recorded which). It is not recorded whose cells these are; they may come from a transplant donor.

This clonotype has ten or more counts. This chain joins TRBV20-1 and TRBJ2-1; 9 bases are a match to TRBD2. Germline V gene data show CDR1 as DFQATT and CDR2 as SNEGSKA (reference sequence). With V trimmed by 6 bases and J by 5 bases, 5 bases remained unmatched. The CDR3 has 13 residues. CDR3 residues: CSAWTSVHNEQFF. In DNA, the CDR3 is TGCAGTGCCTGGACTAGCGTCCACAATGAGCAGTTCTTC.

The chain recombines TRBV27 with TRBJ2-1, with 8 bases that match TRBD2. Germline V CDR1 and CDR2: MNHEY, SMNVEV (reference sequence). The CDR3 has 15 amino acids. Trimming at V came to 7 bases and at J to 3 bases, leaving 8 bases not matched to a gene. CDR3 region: CASTLRTSSYNEQFF. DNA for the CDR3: TGTGCCAGCACCCTCAGGACTAGCAGCTACAATGAGCAGTTCTTC.

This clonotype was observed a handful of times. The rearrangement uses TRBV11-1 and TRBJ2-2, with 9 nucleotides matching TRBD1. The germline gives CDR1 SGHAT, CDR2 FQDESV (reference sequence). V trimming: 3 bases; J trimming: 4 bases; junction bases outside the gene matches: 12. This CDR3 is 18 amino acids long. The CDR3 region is CASSFPHRDRVGTGELFF. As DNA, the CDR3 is TGTGCCAGCAGCTTTCCTCACCGGGACAGGGTCGGCACCGGGGAGCTGTTTTTT.

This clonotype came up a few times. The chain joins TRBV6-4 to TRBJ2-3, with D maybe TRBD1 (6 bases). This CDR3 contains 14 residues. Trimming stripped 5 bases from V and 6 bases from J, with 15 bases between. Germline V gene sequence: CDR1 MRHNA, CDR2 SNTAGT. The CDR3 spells CASSPGLGADTQYF. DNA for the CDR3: TGTGCCAGCAGTCCCGGACTGGGGGCCGATACGCAGTATTTT.

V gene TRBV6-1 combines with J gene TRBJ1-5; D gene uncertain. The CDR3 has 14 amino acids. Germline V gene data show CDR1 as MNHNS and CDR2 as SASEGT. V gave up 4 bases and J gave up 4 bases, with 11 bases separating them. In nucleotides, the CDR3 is TGTGCCAGCAGTGTGAGGTTGCCTAATCAGCCCCAGCATTTT. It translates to CASSVRLPNQPQHF.

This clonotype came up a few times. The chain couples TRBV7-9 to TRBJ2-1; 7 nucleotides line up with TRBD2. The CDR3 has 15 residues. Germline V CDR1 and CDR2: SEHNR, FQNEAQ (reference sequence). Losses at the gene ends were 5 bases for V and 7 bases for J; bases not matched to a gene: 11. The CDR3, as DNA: TGTGCCAGCAGCCCCAGGGAGGGGTTACCTAATGAGCAGTTCTTC. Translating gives CASSPREGLPNEQFF.

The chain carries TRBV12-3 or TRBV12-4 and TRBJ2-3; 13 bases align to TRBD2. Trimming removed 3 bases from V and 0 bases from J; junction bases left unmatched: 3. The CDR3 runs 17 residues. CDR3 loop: CASSFGTSGISTDTQYF. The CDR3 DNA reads TGTGCCAGCAGTTTTGGGACTAGCGGGATTAGCACAGATACGCAGTATTTT.

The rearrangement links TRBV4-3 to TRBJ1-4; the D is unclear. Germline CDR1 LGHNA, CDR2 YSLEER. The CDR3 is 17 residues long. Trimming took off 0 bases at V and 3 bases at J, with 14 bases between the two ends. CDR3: CASSQEARSSANEKLFF. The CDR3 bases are TGCGCCAGCAGCCAAGAGGCCAGAAGTTCAGCTAATGAAAAACTGTTTTTT.

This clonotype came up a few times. CDR3 coding DNA: TGCAGTGCTAGTGCGGGACTAGCGGGGGGATACGAGCAGTACTTC. Translating it yields CSASAGLAGGYEQYF. The chain employs TRBV20-1 and TRBJ2-7; 15 positions match TRBD2. The CDR3 is 15 residues long. V lost 3 bases, J lost 4 bases, and 4 bases stayed unmatched. Germline-derived CDR1 and CDR2 are DFQATT and SNEGSKA (reference sequence).

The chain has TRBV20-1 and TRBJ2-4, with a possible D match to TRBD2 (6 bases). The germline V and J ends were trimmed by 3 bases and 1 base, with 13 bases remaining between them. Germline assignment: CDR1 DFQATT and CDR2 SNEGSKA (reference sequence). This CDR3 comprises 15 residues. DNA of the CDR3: TGCAGTGCTAGCATCGGGACTTCGGCCAAAAACATTCAGTACTTC. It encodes CSASIGTSAKNIQYF.

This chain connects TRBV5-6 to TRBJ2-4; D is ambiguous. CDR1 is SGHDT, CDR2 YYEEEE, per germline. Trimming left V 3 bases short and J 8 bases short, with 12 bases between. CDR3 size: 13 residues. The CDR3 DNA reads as TGTGCCAGCAGCTCGAGGAATGCGGACATTCAGTACTTC. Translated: CASSSRNADIQYF.

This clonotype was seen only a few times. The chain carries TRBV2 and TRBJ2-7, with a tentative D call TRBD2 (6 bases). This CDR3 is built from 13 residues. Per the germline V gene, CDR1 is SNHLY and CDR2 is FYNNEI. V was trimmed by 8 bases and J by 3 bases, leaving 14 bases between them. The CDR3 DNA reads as TGTGCCAGCGAGGGACGGGAGATCTACGAGCAGTACTTC. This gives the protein CASEGREIYEQYF.

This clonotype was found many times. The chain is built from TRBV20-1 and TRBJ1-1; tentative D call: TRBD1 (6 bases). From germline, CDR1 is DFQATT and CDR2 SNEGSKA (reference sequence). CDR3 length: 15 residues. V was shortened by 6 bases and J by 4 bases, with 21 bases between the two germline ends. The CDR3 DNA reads TGCAGTGCCTCCGTGGGGGCCGGACGCGGCACTGAAGCTTTCTTT. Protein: CSASVGAGRGTEAFF.

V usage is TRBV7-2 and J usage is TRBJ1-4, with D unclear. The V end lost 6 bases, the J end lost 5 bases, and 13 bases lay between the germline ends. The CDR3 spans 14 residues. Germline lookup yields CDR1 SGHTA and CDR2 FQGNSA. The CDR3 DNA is TGTGCCAGCAGGAACAGCTTACTAAATGAAAAACTGTTTTTT. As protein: CASRNSLLNEKLFF.

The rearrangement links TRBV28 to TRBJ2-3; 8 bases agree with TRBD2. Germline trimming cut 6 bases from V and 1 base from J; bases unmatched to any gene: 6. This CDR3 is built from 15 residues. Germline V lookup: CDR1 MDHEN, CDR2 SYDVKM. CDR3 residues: CASRGRRGGTDTQYF. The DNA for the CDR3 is TGTGCCAGCAGGGGGCGGCGGGGGGGCACAGATACGCAGTATTTT. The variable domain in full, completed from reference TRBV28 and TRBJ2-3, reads DVKVTQSSRYLVKRTGEKVFLECVQDMDHENMFWYRQDPGLGLRLIYFSYDVKMKEKGDIPEGYSVSREKKERFSLILESASTNQTSMYLCASRGRRGGTDTQYFGPGTRLTVL.

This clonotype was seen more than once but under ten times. The DNA of the CDR3 is TGTGCCACCACCGGGACTAGCAACATTCAGTACTTC. It specifies CATTGTSNIQYF. The chain employs TRBV24-1 and TRBJ2-4, with 9 bases matching TRBD2. The CDR3 consists of 12 residues. Germline V gene sequence: CDR1 KGHDR, CDR2 SFDVKD. The trim removed 8 bases at V and 7 bases at J, leaving 2 bases unmatched.

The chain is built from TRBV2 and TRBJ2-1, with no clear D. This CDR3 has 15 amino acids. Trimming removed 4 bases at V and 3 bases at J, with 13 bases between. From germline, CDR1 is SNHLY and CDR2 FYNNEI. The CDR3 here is CASSVTPSNYNEQFF. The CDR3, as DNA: TGTGCCAGCAGTGTGACTCCCTCTAACTACAATGAGCAGTTCTTC.

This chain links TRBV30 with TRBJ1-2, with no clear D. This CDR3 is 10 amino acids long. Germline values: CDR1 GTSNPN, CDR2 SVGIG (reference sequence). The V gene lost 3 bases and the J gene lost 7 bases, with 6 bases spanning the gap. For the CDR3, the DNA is TGTGCCTGGAGATGGGTTGGCTACACCTTC. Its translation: CAWRWVGYTF.

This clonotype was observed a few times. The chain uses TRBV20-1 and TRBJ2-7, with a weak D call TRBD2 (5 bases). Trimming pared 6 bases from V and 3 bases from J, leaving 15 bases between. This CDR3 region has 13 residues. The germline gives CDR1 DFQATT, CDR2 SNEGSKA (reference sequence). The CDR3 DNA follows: TGCAGTGCCTCCTTGGACGGGAACTACGAGCAGTACTTC. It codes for CSASLDGNYEQYF.

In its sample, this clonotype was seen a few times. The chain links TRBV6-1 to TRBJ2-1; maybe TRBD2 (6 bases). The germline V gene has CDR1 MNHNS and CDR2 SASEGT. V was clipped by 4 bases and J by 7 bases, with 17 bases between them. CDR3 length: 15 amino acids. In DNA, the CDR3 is TGTGCCAGCAGTGGTGCGGGACTGGGTCAGAATGAGCAGTTCTTC. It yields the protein CASSGAGLGQNEQFF.